This TCR beta chain was captured in a study of CD8 T cells in ankylosing spondylitis. Study observations and caveats: What seemed typical of ankylosing spondylitis blood was a TCR beta motif built from several highly homologous variants. Disease-linked clones were reportedly significantly enriched in matched ankylosing spondylitis synovial fluid.

In the case of this clonotype: Its antigen is currently unknown.

Construction of TCR beta libraries was performed using quantitative 5'-RACE with molecular barcodes. TCRdb redid the calling of the 5' RACE reads with MiXCR, one entry per CDR3 protein. The sample lists around 130,000 distinct CDR3 sequences, over 15% occurring once. The sample taken for sequencing was blood, either unsorted or a sorted T cell fraction (not recorded which). The origin of this receptor is a male donor with ankylosing spondylitis.

CDR3 DNA: TGTGCCAGCAGTTCTACAGGGGAATATGCCTACGAGCAGTACTTC. This gives the protein CASSSTGEYAYEQYF. The chain uses TRBV12-3 or TRBV12-4 and TRBJ2-7; 7 nucleotides match TRBD1. This CDR3 has 15 residues. Losses at the gene ends were 4 bases for V and 2 bases for J; bases not matched to a gene: 8.